A selection of T cell receptor beta chains follows, all from one sample in a study of control samples from healthy donors and cancer patients. This table comes from immunoSEQ multiplex PCR, and its TCRdb copy is limited to in-frame clones, with some not included. Of about 160,000 clones listed, roughly 94% were seen once; the top ten hold approximately 15%. Source material: PBMCs. The receptors were gathered from a man in his 60s with colorectal cancer. The CDR3 runs from the conserved cysteine through the conserved F or W. Each record gives: D gene, clone size, J gene, V gene, CDR3 DNA, CDR3 protein. The D gene is left open where the match is weak. Clone size appears in some rows only: once, few, many, or a class for an expanded clone.

>TRBD2|NA|TRBJ2-2|TRBV4-3
TGCGCCAGCAGCCAAGCTAGCGGGGGTAACACCGGGGAGCTGTTTTTT
CASSQASGGNTGELFF
>TRBD1|NA|TRBJ2-7|TRBV2
TGTGCCAGCCGATTGGGCCCGGGACAGTCCTACGAGCAGTACTTC
CASRLGPGQSYEQYF
>TRBD2|NA|TRBJ2-7|TRBV6-5
TGTGCCAGCAGTTACAGCGGGGGGGCCGGGTACGAGCAGTACTTC
CASSYSGGAGYEQYF
>NA|NA|TRBJ1-1|TRBV12-3/TRBV12-4
TGTGCCAGCAGTTGGGGGGCAACTGAAGCTTTCTTT
CASSWGATEAFF
>NA|NA|TRBJ2-5|TRBV28
TGTGCCAGCAGTTCCCCCGGCCAGGGATCTGGGGAGACCCAGTACTTC
CASSSPGQGSGETQYF
>NA|NA|TRBJ1-6|TRBV11-2
TGTGCCAGCAGCTTAGGAGGGGGGGGGCGATCACCCCTCCACTTT
CASSLGGGGRSPLHF
>NA|NA|TRBJ1-5|TRBV2
TGTGCCAGCAGAGGTCGATACCAGGGAAGCAATCAGCCCCAGCATTTT
CASRGRYQGSNQPQHF
>TRBD1|NA|TRBJ2-7|TRBV29-1
TGCAGCGTTGTGCCGACAGGGCTTTACGAGCAGTACTTC
CSVVPTGLYEQYF
>NA|NA|TRBJ1-1|TRBV3-1/TRBV3-2
TGTGCCAGCAGCTCCTCCGGGAACACTGAAGCTTTCTTT
CASSSSGNTEAFF
>NA|NA|TRBJ2-4|TRBV29-1
TGCAGCGTTGTCCCTGCCAAAAACATTCAGTACTTC
CSVVPAKNIQYF
>NA|NA|TRBJ2-7|TRBV24-1
TGTGCCACCAGTGTGACCGGAATGGGGGACGAGCAGTACTTC
CATSVTGMGDEQYF
>TRBD1|few|TRBJ2-3|TRBV27
TGTGCCAGCAGTTTATCGATAGCAGGGGGCGCGGATACGCAGTATTTT
CASSLSIAGGADTQYF
>TRBD1|NA|TRBJ1-5|TRBV19
TGTGCCAGTAGGCCAACAGGGGGCGCGTCCGATAGCAATCAGCCCCAGCATTTT
CASRPTGGASDSNQPQHF
>NA|NA|TRBJ1-4|TRBV5-1
TGCGCCAGCAGCTTGGGAACCGGGGCTGTAGACGAAAAACTGTTTTTT
CASSLGTGAVDEKLFF
>NA|NA|TRBJ2-2|TRBV24-1
TGTGCCACCAGTGACCCAACATACACCGGGGAGCTGTTTTTT
CATSDPTYTGELFF
>NA|NA|TRBJ1-3|TRBV5-8
TGTGCCAGCAGCCCAAGACAGGATTCGTCTGGAAACACCATATATTTT
CASSPRQDSSGNTIYF
>TRBD2|NA|TRBJ2-2|TRBV9
TGTGCCAGCAGCACACCCCGGGGGGGGGCGAACACCGGGGAGCTGTTTTTT
CASSTPRGGANTGELFF
>TRBD1|NA|TRBJ1-1|TRBV10-3
TGTGCCATCAGGCAGGGGGGGACTGAAGCTTTCTTT
CAIRQGGTEAFF
>TRBD1|NA|TRBJ1-2|TRBV6-2/TRBV6-3
TGTGCCAGCAGTTACCCCCCTGGGACAGGTCCTAACTATGGCTACACCTTC
CASSYPPGTGPNYGYTF
>TRBD2|NA|TRBJ2-7|TRBV6-6
TGTGCCAGCAGGGACGCTAGCGGGCGCTCCTACGAGCAGTACTTC
CASRDASGRSYEQYF
>TRBD2|NA|TRBJ2-3|TRBV18
TGTGCCAGCTCACGTCTGGAGCGGGGGACGCAGTATTTT
CASSRLERGTQYF
>NA|NA|TRBJ2-3|TRBV15
TGTGCCACCAGCAGAGATGCTACTAGCCGCACAGATACGCAGTATTTT
CATSRDATSRTDTQYF
>NA|NA|TRBJ1-2|TRBV9
TGTGCCAGCAGCGTAGCTACGGGTGGGGGCTACACCTTC
CASSVATGGGYTF
>TRBD1|NA|TRBJ2-5|TRBV18
TGTGCCAGCTCCCGGGACAGGGTTGAGACCCAGTACTTC
CASSRDRVETQYF
>NA|NA|TRBJ1-2|TRBV21-1
TGTGCCAGCAGCAAAGGTGCAGGTACTAACTATGGCTACACCTTC
CASSKGAGTNYGYTF
>TRBD1|NA|TRBJ2-7|TRBV6-2/TRBV6-3
TGTGCCAGCAGTTACTCGACCCTGAGGACAGGGCGCTACGAGCAGTACTTC
CASSYSTLRTGRYEQYF
>NA|NA|TRBJ2-4|TRBV9
TGTGCCAGCAGGGCCGCCGGGACTTCCAAAAACATTCAGTACTTC
CASRAAGTSKNIQYF
>TRBD2|NA|TRBJ2-3|TRBV3-1/TRBV3-2
TGTGCCAGCAGCCAAGCCTTGCGCGGGGGGGCTGCAGATACGCAGTATTTT
CASSQALRGGAADTQYF
>TRBD1|NA|TRBJ1-5|TRBV6-6
TGTGCCAGCAGTCCCCAACTCAGGGGGGGTAATAGACAGCCCCAGCATTTT
CASSPQLRGGNRQPQHF
>NA|NA|TRBJ2-2|TRBV9
TGTGCCAGCAGCGTATCAGGGCCTGGGAGTGCGGCCGGGGAGCTGTTTTTT
CASSVSGPGSAAGELFF
>NA|NA|TRBJ2-3|TRBV9
TGTGCCAGCAGCGTAGTATCGACAGATACGCAGTATTTT
CASSVVSTDTQYF
>NA|few|TRBJ2-1|TRBV9
TGTGCCAGCAGCGTAGGTTCACAGGGCTCCTACAATGAGCAGTTCTTC
CASSVGSQGSYNEQFF
>TRBD1|NA|TRBJ1-3|TRBV2
TGTGCCAGCAGGGACAGGGTGGGCGGAAACACCATATATTTT
CASRDRVGGNTIYF
>TRBD1|NA|TRBJ2-2|TRBV27
TGTGCCAGCAGTTTCGGCAGGGGGCTGACCGGGGAGCTGTTTTTT
CASSFGRGLTGELFF
>NA|NA|TRBJ1-2|TRBV19
TGTGCCAGTAGACAGGTCTATGGCTACACCTTC
CASRQVYGYTF
>NA|once|TRBJ1-1|TRBV5-1
TGCGCCAGCAGCTTGGACGGGATGAGCACTGAAGCTTTCTTT
CASSLDGMSTEAFF
>NA|NA|TRBJ2-1|TRBV2
TGTGCCAGCGGGGGCCTCTCCTACAATGAGCAGTTCTTC
CASGGLSYNEQFF
>TRBD1|NA|TRBJ1-1|TRBV6-5
TGTGCCAGCAGAGATACAGGGGAGAGCACTGAAGCTTTCTTT
CASRDTGESTEAFF
>TRBD1|NA|TRBJ1-4|TRBV3-1/TRBV3-2
TGTGCCAGCAGCCAGACAGGGATGGGTGAAAAACTGTTTTTT
CASSQTGMGEKLFF
>NA|NA|TRBJ2-4|TRBV12-3/TRBV12-4
TGTGCCAGCAGTTTAGACAGAAAAAACATTCAGTACTTC
CASSLDRKNIQYF
>NA|few|TRBJ1-1|TRBV6-5
TGTGCCAGCAGCTTGGACTGGAACACTGAAGCTTTCTTT
CASSLDWNTEAFF
>TRBD1|NA|TRBJ1-1|TRBV19
TGTGCCAGTAGTATAGATCCCGGACAGGCTAGCACTGAAGCTTTCTTT
CASSIDPGQASTEAFF
>NA|NA|TRBJ2-7|TRBV6-2/TRBV6-3
TGTGCCAGCAGTTACCCGCTTAGGGCGATGTCCCCCTACGAGCAGTACTTC
CASSYPLRAMSPYEQYF
>NA|NA|TRBJ1-1|TRBV5-1
TGCGCCAGCAGCACAAGGTCCTCGAACACTGAAGCTTTCTTT
CASSTRSSNTEAFF
>NA|NA|TRBJ2-7|TRBV23-1
TGCGCCAGCAGCCCCAGCCCCGATGAGTACTTC
CASSPSPDEYF
>TRBD2|NA|TRBJ2-2|TRBV19
TGTGCCAGTAGTAGCGGGGGTTGGACCGGGGAGCTGTTTTTT
CASSSGGWTGELFF
>NA|NA|TRBJ1-4|TRBV27
TGTGCCAGCAGTTCGGATGCAACTAATGAAAAACTGTTTTTT
CASSSDATNEKLFF
>TRBD2|NA|TRBJ2-3|TRBV4-1
TGCGCCAGCAGCCAAGAGGGGCTAGCGGGGTGGTCCAGAGATACGCAGTATTTT
CASSQEGLAGWSRDTQYF
>NA|NA|TRBJ1-2|TRBV11-1
TGTGCCAGCAGCTTAGGACAGAACTATGGCTACACCTTC
CASSLGQNYGYTF
>NA|NA|TRBJ1-4|TRBV5-6
TGTGCCAGCAGATCTAACTGGGGAACTAATGAAAAACTGTTTTTT
CASRSNWGTNEKLFF
>TRBD2|NA|TRBJ2-1|TRBV10-1
TGCGCCAGCAGTGAGGAAGCGGGGAACAATGAGCAGTTCTTC
CASSEEAGNNEQFF
>NA|few|TRBJ1-1|TRBV19
TGTGCCAGTAACGGTATAAGGGGAGTTAACACTGAAGCTTTCTTT
CASNGIRGVNTEAFF
>NA|NA|TRBJ1-2|TRBV5-8
TGTGCCAGCAGCACCCTGTCAAGGACAGTTAACTATGGCTACACCTTC
CASSTLSRTVNYGYTF
>NA|NA|TRBJ2-2|TRBV7-9
TGTGCCAGCAGCTTAGCGCTGGGGTTCACCGGGGAGCTGTTTTTT
CASSLALGFTGELFF
>NA|NA|TRBJ2-7|TRBV5-6
TGTGCCAGCAGATGGGGACGGAGCTACGAGCAGTACTTC
CASRWGRSYEQYF
>TRBD1|NA|TRBJ2-5|TRBV24-1
TGTGCCACCAGTGATAGGACAGGGCCCCGAGAGACCCAGTACTTC
CATSDRTGPRETQYF